This T cell receptor (beta chain) comes out of a study of blood T cell repertoires in COVID-19. The CDR3 is made up of 14 amino acids. With 1 base clipped from V and 6 bases from J, the junction kept 1 base outside the gene matches. Germline lookup yields CDR1 SGHTA and CDR2 FQGNSA. This clone was observed a few times. Within the sample, other DNA sequences also encode this same CDR3. In terms of age and location, participants ranged from roughly 18 to 90 years and lived in approximately 26 US areas. Cohort 3 recovery required two negative PCRs, clearance, or symptom resolution. Methods used by the authors: Estimates of nucleated cell counts were drawn from the amplification of reference gene primers. Produced via immunoSEQ multiplex PCR; TCRdb's table is partial and in-frame only. That table is the source of V, J and clone size, and D and trimming were worked out from the DNA. Of approximately 490,000 clones in the sample, more than 85% were seen once.

Sequenced input: PBMCs or T cells enriched from blood (not recorded which). This TCR came from a woman between 55 and 75 years old who had recovered from COVID-19. The chain couples TRBV7-2 to TRBJ2-5; 11 nucleotides align to TRBD2. The CDR3 spells CASSLVAGGQTQYF. The CDR3 DNA reads as TGTGCCAGCAGCTTAGTAGCGGGGGGGCAGACCCAGTACTTC.